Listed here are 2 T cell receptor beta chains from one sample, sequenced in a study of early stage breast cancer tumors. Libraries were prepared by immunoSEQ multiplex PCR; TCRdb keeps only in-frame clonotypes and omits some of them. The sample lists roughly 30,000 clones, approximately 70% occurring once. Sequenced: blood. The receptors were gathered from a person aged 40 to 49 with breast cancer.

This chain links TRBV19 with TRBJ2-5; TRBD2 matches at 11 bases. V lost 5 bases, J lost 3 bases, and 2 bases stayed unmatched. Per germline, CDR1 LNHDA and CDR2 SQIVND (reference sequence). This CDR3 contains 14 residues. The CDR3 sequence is CASSPGLAEETQYF. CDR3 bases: TGTGCCAGTAGTCCGGGACTAGCGGAAGAGACCCAGTACTTC.

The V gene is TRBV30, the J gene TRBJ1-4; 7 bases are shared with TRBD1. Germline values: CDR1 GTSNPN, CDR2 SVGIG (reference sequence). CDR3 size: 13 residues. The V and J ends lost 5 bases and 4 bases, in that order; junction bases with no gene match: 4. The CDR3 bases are TGTGCCTGGGGGGGACAGTTTAATGAAAAACTGTTTTTT. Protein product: CAWGGQFNEKLFF.